A selection of T cell receptor beta chains follows, all from one sample in a study of blood T cells in healthy people across ages. TCRdb re-called the 5' RACE reads with MiXCR, one entry per CDR3 protein. The sample contains some 1.4 million distinct CDR3 sequences, roughly 45% of which appear only once. The sample comprised blood. The receptor set was obtained from a woman in her late teens or twenties in good health. Each CDR3 is given with its conserved first and last residue. A D gene is named only where the DNA matches it firmly. Only some rows state a clone size, as once, few, many or a class for expanded clones.

clone_size d_call j_call v_call cdr3_nt cdr3_aa
once TRBD2 TRBJ2-1 TRBV5-1 TGCGCCAGCAGCTTGGGGGCGACTAGCGGGATCAATGAGCAGTTCTTC CASSLGATSGINEQFF
once TRBD2 TRBJ2-5 TRBV4-1 TGCGCCAGCAGCCCTACCGGGACTAGCGGGGGAGAGACCCAGTACTTC CASSPTGTSGGETQYF
many NA TRBJ2-7 TRBV29-1 TGCAGCGTTTATAGTAGGGACGAGCAGTACTTC CSVYSRDEQYF
NA NA TRBJ2-5 TRBV24-1 TGTGCCACCAGTGACCCACGGGGCGAGGGCTCAGAGACCCAGTACTTC CATSDPRGEGSETQYF
NA NA TRBJ2-1 TRBV7-6 TGTGCCAGCAGCTTAGGCGGGACTTTGGTGGAGCAGTTCTTC CASSLGGTLVEQFF
NA NA TRBJ2-3 TRBV9 TGTGCCAGCAGCACCGACCATAGCACAGATACGCAGTATTTT CASSTDHSTDTQYF
NA NA TRBJ2-4 TRBV18 TGTGCCAGCTCACCACCCTTCCCTGGGAAAAATGAGCAGTACTTC CASSPPFPGKNEQYF
NA TRBD1 TRBJ2-5 TRBV13 TGTGCCAGCAGCTCCGAATGGGACAGCTCTAGCCAAGAGACCCAGTACTTC CASSSEWDSSSQETQYF
few TRBD1 TRBJ2-1 TRBV5-1 TGCGCCAGCAGCCCGGGGACAGGGGGCTTTTTCGATGAGCAGTTCTTC CASSPGTGGFFDEQFF
once NA TRBJ1-5 TRBV28 TGTGCCAGCAGCTCCGGGAGGGCAGACGATCAGCCCCAGCATTTT CASSSGRADDQPQHF
few NA TRBJ1-1 TRBV5-1 TGCGCCAGCAGAGCTACCGGGCGAGGATTCGGGTCCACTGAAGCTTTCTTT CASRATGRGFGSTEAFF
NA TRBD1 TRBJ2-5 TRBV6-4 TGTGCCAGCAGTGTTCCGGGACAGGGATCTAGCGAGGAGACCCAGTACTTC CASSVPGQGSSEETQYF
NA TRBD1 TRBJ2-7 TRBV6-1 TGTGCCAGCAGTGACCGGGACAGGGGCTCCTACGAGCAGTACTTC CASSDRDRGSYEQYF
NA NA TRBJ1-6 TRBV4-1 TGCGCCAGCACCGAGAATGATGGCTATAATTCACCCCTCCACTTT CASTENDGYNSPLHF
NA NA TRBJ1-4 TRBV9 TGTGCCAGCAGCCCCCGACAGTCGGGCGAAAAACTGTTTTTT CASSPRQSGEKLFF
few TRBD1 TRBJ1-2 TRBV4-1 TGCGCCAGCAGTCAACCCCGGTGGGCAGGGGGTCGTGGCTACACCTTC CASSQPRWAGGRGYTF
NA TRBD1 TRBJ1-5 TRBV6-6 TGTGCCAGCAGTTACTCTCGGACAGGGCTTCAGCCCCAGCATTTT CASSYSRTGLQPQHF
NA TRBD2 TRBJ2-5 TRBV28 TGTGCCAGCAGTGGGGGGGACCAGGGATACCAAGAGACCCAGTACTTC CASSGGDQGYQETQYF
few NA TRBJ2-5 TRBV12-3/TRBV12-4 TGTGCCAGCAGTGCCTTCAGAGACCCCCCCTTATGGACCCAGTACTTC CASSAFRDPPLWTQYF
few NA TRBJ1-5 TRBV6-6 TGTGCCAGCAGAACCGGAGATCAGCCCCAGCATTTT CASRTGDQPQHF
few TRBD2 TRBJ2-7 TRBV20-1 TGCAGTGCTAGTCCGGGAGGTAGCGGGAGTATCCACGAGCAGTACTTC CSASPGGSGSIHEQYF
NA TRBD2 TRBJ2-7 TRBV20-1 TGCAGTGCTAGAGAGCGGGGGGGAGGCTACGAGCAGTACTTC CSARERGGGYEQYF
many NA TRBJ1-6 TRBV27 TGTGCCAGCAGCCTCCGACAGAATTCACCCCTCCACTTT CASSLRQNSPLHF
NA TRBD2 TRBJ2-1 TRBV20-1 TGCAGTGCTAGAGATCCTAGCGGGGGATCCTACAATGAGCAGTTCTTC CSARDPSGGSYNEQFF
once NA TRBJ2-1 TRBV3-1 TGTGCCCGCAACCGAAGCGGTGAGCAGTTCTTC CARNRSGEQFF
once NA TRBJ1-1 TRBV6-1 TGTGCCAGCAGTGAGGGGGGCACATTCACTGAAGCTTTCTTT CASSEGGTFTEAFF
NA NA TRBJ2-5 TRBV6-5 TGTGCCAGCAGTCCAGGGTCTAGGAAGACCCAGTACTTC CASSPGSRKTQYF
NA NA TRBJ2-3 TRBV20-1 TGCAGTGCCCCCCGGGGGGCCTTGGATACGCAGTATTTT CSAPRGALDTQYF
few NA TRBJ1-1 TRBV7-9 TGTGCCAGCAGCTTTGGGGGCGCGGGAACTGAAGCTTTCTTT CASSFGGAGTEAFF
NA TRBD1 TRBJ1-2 TRBV10-3 TGTGCCATCAGTGAATTGACAGGGGACCTCTATGGCTACACCTTC CAISELTGDLYGYTF
NA NA TRBJ1-2 TRBV12-3/TRBV12-4 TGTGCCAGCAGTTTATCAGGAGGATTTAACTATGGCTACACCTTC CASSLSGGFNYGYTF
few TRBD1 TRBJ2-7 TRBV6-2/TRBV6-3 TGTGCCAGCGTCGGAAAGGGAACAGGGGAATACGAGCAGTACTTC CASVGKGTGEYEQYF
many NA TRBJ2-7 TRBV6-6 TGTGCCAGCAGTTACTCTCTAGAATTGTACAATGAGCAGTACTTC CASSYSLELYNEQYF
NA NA TRBJ1-3 TRBV14 TGTGCCAGCAGCCAATTGGGGAAAACTGGAAACACCATATATTTT CASSQLGKTGNTIYF
few NA TRBJ2-1 TRBV20-1 TGCAGTGCAACTCTGACGAGCTCCTACAATGAGCAGTTCTTC CSATLTSSYNEQFF
few TRBD2 TRBJ2-1 TRBV20-1 TGCAGTGCTAGAGTCCCTAGCGGGGCAAGCTCCTACAATGAGCAGTTCTTC CSARVPSGASSYNEQFF
NA TRBD1 TRBJ2-7 TRBV20-1 TGCAGTGCTTGGGGGGACAGGGGATACGAGCAGTACTTC CSAWGDRGYEQYF
few NA TRBJ2-1 TRBV7-2 TGTGCCAGCAGCTTAGCGCGTTTGCTGAATGAGCAGTTCTTC CASSLARLLNEQFF
NA TRBD2 TRBJ2-3 TRBV7-2 TGTGCCAGCAGCTTAGTAGGGACTAGTGGGGATACGCAGTATTTT CASSLVGTSGDTQYF
NA TRBD1 TRBJ2-1 TRBV10-3 TGTGCCATCAAGGGACAGGGGAACTACAATGAGCAGTTCTTC CAIKGQGNYNEQFF
few TRBD2 TRBJ2-7 TRBV29-1 TGCAGCGCCAGGACTAGCGGGGGGGCTTTCTCCTCCTACGAGCAGTACTTC CSARTSGGAFSSYEQYF
NA TRBD2 TRBJ2-3 TRBV5-6 TGTGCCAGCAAGACTAGCGGGACTAACACAGATACGCAGTATTTT CASKTSGTNTDTQYF